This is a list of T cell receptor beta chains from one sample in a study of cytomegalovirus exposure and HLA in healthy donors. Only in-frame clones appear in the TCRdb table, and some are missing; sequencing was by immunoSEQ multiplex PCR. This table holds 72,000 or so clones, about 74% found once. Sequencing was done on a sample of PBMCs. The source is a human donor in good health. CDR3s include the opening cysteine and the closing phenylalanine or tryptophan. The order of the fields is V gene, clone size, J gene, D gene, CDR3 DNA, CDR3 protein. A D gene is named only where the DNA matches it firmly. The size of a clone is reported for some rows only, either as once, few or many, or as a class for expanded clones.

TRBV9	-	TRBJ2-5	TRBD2	TGTGCCAGCAGCGTAGCTTTAGCGGGAGGAGAGACCCAGTACTTC	CASSVALAGGETQYF
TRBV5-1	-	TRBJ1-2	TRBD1	TGCGCCAGCAGCAAGGACAGGGTGGAGGGCTACACCTTC	CASSKDRVEGYTF
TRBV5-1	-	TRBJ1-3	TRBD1	TGCGCCAGCAGCTCTCGGACAGGGGCGGAAAACACCATATATTTT	CASSSRTGAENTIYF
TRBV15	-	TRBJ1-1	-	TGTGCCACCAGCAGAGATAAGGCAGGTGGCACTGAAGCTTTCTTT	CATSRDKAGGTEAFF
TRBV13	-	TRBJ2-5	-	TGTGCCAGCAGCTCCGACAGGGCGGGAAAGACCCAGTACTTC	CASSSDRAGKTQYF
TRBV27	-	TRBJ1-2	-	TGTGCCACCCTGGGAGGGGGTACCAACTATGGCTACACCTTC	CATLGGGTNYGYTF
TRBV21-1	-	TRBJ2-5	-	TGTGCCAGCAGCAAAGAGGGGGAGACCCAGTACTTC	CASSKEGETQYF
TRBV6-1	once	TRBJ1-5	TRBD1	TGTGCCAGCAGTGGGGGACAGTTCCAGCCCCAGCATTTT	CASSGGQFQPQHF
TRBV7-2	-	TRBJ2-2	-	TGTGCCAGCAGCCCAACTCCCGGAGGCACCGGGGAGCTGTTTTTT	CASSPTPGGTGELFF
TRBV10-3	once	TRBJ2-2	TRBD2	TGTGCCACAATAGCGGGAGGGAGTACCGGGGAGCTGTTTTTT	CATIAGGSTGELFF
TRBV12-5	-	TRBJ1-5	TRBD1	TGTGCTAGTGGCCCAGGACAGGGGTATCAGCCCCAGCATTTT	CASGPGQGYQPQHF
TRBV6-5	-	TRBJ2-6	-	TGTGCCAGCATCCTAGGTGACTCTGGGGCCAACGTCCTGACTTTC	CASILGDSGANVLTF
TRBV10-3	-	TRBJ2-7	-	TGTGCCATCAGGGAACAGGTGAACTCCTACGAGCAGTACTTC	CAIREQVNSYEQYF
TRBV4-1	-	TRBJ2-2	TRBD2	TGCGCCAGCAGCCAAGATTCACTAGCGGGAGAGTCCGGGGAGCTGTTTTTT	CASSQDSLAGESGELFF
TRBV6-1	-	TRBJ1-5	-	TGTGCCAGCAGCCCAGGGTCCAATCAGCCCCAGCATTTT	CASSPGSNQPQHF
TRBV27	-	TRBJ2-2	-	TGTGCCAGCAGTTCAGGCGCCGTAAGTGGCGGGGAGCTGTTTTTT	CASSSGAVSGGELFF
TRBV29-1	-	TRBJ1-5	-	TGCAGCGTTGAAGACGGTAGCAATCAGCCCCAGCATTTT	CSVEDGSNQPQHF
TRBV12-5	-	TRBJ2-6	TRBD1	TGTGCTAGTGGTTTGGGACAGGGTGATGGGGCCAACGTCCTGACTTTC	CASGLGQGDGANVLTF
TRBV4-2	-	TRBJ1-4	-	TGTGCCAGCAGCCAGTTAAGGGGAAATAGGGAAAAACTGTTTTTT	CASSQLRGNREKLFF
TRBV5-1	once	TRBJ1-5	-	TGCGCCAGCAGCTTGGGCGGGGATAATCAGCCCCAGCATTTT	CASSLGGDNQPQHF
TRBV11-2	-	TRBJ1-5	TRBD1	TGTGCCAGCAGCTCGGGACAGGGCAGAGGACAGCCCCAGCATTTT	CASSSGQGRGQPQHF
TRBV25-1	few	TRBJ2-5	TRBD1	TGTGCCAGCAGCCCCGGGACAGGGGTAGAGACCCAGTACTTC	CASSPGTGVETQYF
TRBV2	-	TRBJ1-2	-	TGTGCCAGCAGTGAAGCCCAAGGGGGTGGCTACACCTTC	CASSEAQGGGYTF
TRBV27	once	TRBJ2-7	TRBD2	TGTGCCAGCAGTCCCCACTGGGCTAGCGGGGCCTTCTCCTACGAGCAGTACTTC	CASSPHWASGAFSYEQYF
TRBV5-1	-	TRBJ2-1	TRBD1	TGCGCCAGCAGCTCTGACAGGGTAGGGGCCAATGAGCAGTTCTTC	CASSSDRVGANEQFF
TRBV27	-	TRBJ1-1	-	TGTGCCTCGGGTGGCCGGGAAGCTTTCTTT	CASGGREAFF
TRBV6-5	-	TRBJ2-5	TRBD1	TGTGCCAGCAGATTCGACAGGGAAGAGACCCAGTACTTC	CASRFDREETQYF